Below are 2 T cell receptor beta chains sequenced from a single sample in a study of blood T cell repertoires in COVID-19. Produced via immunoSEQ multiplex PCR; TCRdb's table is partial and in-frame only. This repertoire shows approximately 390,000 clones, approximately 90% found once; its top ten account for roughly a tenth. Sequencing used PBMCs or T cells enriched from blood (not recorded which). All receptors derive from a woman aged 50 to 60 who had recovered from COVID-19.

The rearrangement joins TRBV2 to TRBJ2-1, with D maybe TRBD1 (5 bases). From germline, CDR1 is SNHLY and CDR2 FYNNEI. V lost 5 bases, J lost 6 bases, and 17 bases lay in between. The CDR3 spans 15 residues. Written as DNA, the CDR3 is TGTGCCAGCAGTCTGTCATCCGTCACAGGCAATGAGCAGTTCTTC. It codes for CASSLSSVTGNEQFF.

The V gene is TRBV15, the J gene TRBJ2-3; 8 bases map to TRBD2. V was pared by 0 bases and J by 3 bases, with 8 bases of the junction left unmatched. Germline V gene data show CDR1 as LNHNV and CDR2 as YYDKDF (reference sequence). The CDR3 totals 17 residues. DNA of the CDR3: TGTGCCACCAGCAGAGACCCGGCATCGGGGGGGACAGATACGCAGTATTTT. Residues: CATSRDPASGGTDTQYF.